This entry lists 24 T cell receptor beta chains sequenced from one sample in a study of Graves' ophthalmopathy and Graves' hyperthyroidism. Amplifying from RNA transcripts, the study obtained TCR beta CDR3 regions. First-round RT-PCR used HTBI primers; second-round multiplex PCR followed. Using its own MiXCR run on the multiplex PCR reads, TCRdb lists one record per CDR3 protein. This sample has more than 45,000 distinct CDR3 sequences, with 50% found just once. Sample: peripheral blood. The receptors were sampled from an adult man with Graves' ophthalmopathy.

This clonotype was observed a few times. The chain recombines TRBV3-1 with TRBJ1-3, with 9 bases matching TRBD1. The CDR3 sequence is 18 residues long. In germline, CDR1 is LGHDT, CDR2 YNNKEL (reference sequence). With 3 bases clipped from V and 0 bases from J, the junction kept 9 bases outside the gene matches. The CDR3 here is CASSHVGQGAISGNTIYF. The CDR3 DNA reads as TGTGCCAGCAGCCACGTGGGACAGGGCGCAATCTCTGGAAACACCATATATTTT.

At least ten counts were recorded for this clonotype. The chain is built from TRBV4-1 and TRBJ1-2; tentatively, D is TRBD1 (5 bases). Germline CDR1 and CDR2: MGHRA and YSYEKL. The CDR3 spans 16 residues. V gave up 5 bases and J gave up 8 bases, with 24 bases separating them. DNA of the CDR3: TGCGCCAGCAGCGAAGCCGGGACCCCCGGGCTGGGCGGCTACACCTTC. Protein sequence: CASSEAGTPGLGGYTF.

The rearrangement joins TRBV20-1 to TRBJ1-2, with D unclear. Trimming stripped 6 bases from V and 7 bases from J, with 15 bases between. This CDR3 has 12 residues. The germline V gene encodes CDR1 DFQATT and CDR2 SNEGSKA (reference sequence). The CDR3 here is CSAPDWGVGYTF. CDR3 in DNA: TGCAGTGCCCCCGACTGGGGAGTTGGCTACACCTTC.

CDR3 residues: CASSPTGDREKLFF. The CDR3 DNA follows: TGTGCCAGTAGTCCGACAGGGGATCGGGAAAAACTGTTTTTT. The chain recombines TRBV19 with TRBJ1-4, with 8 bases lining up with TRBD1. Germline assignment: CDR1 LNHDA and CDR2 SQIVND (reference sequence). The J segment lost 8 bases and the V segment lost 5 bases, leaving 7 bases of the junction unmatched. This CDR3 is 14 amino acids long. Drawing the rest from reference TRBV19 and TRBJ1-4, the complete variable domain is DGGITQSPKYLFRKEGQNVTLSCEQNLNHDAMYWYRQDPGQGLRLIYYSQIVNDFQKGDIAEGYSVSREKKESFPLTVTSAQKNPTAFYLCASSPTGDREKLFFGSGTQLSVL.

The J gene is TRBJ1-4, the V gene TRBV9; 7 nucleotides align to TRBD1. The CDR3 has 13 residues. The germline V gene encodes CDR1 SGDLS and CDR2 YYNGEE. The ends lost 3 bases at V and 10 bases at J; junction bases unmatched: 6. The CDR3, as DNA: TGTGCCAGCAGCGCGGGGACAGCTGGAAAACTGTTTTTT. It codes for CASSAGTAGKLFF.

This clonotype is medium-sized (0.01 to 0.1%) within its sample. The chain links TRBV19 to TRBJ1-2, with D unclear. Germline V lookup: CDR1 LNHDA, CDR2 SQIVND (reference sequence). V shed 5 bases and J shed 8 bases, with 9 bases lying between them. This CDR3 is built from 11 residues. CDR3 loop: CASSYLDGYTF. CDR3 bases: TGTGCCAGTAGTTACCTGGACGGCTACACCTTC.

This clonotype was counted at least ten times. The CDR3 region is CASSSSWEQYF. The CDR3 DNA follows: TGTGCCAGCAGTTCCTCGTGGGAGCAGTACTTC. The rearrangement joins TRBV6-2 or TRBV6-3 to TRBJ2-7; unclear D gene. The CDR3 loop spans 11 amino acids. V was clipped by 4 bases and J by 7 bases, with 8 bases between them. Per the germline V gene, CDR1 is MNHEY and CDR2 is SVGEGT.

This clonotype has more than one count but fewer than ten. V and J are TRBV2 and TRBJ2-1; D is ambiguous. The germline V and J ends were trimmed by 2 bases and 1 base, with 9 bases remaining between them. Germline CDR1 is SNHLY and CDR2 is FYNNEI. The CDR3 length is 15 residues. The CDR3 coding sequence is TGTGCCAGCAGTGAACGGGTGGGTTCCTACAATGAGCAGTTCTTC. It codes for CASSERVGSYNEQFF.

V is TRBV20-1 and J is TRBJ2-1; 9 bases agree with TRBD2. The CDR3 consists of 13 residues. Germline CDR1 DFQATT, CDR2 SNEGSKA (reference sequence). The junction had 3 bases not matched to a gene; V was cut back by 3 bases and J by 6 bases. CDR3 coding DNA: TGCAGTGCTAGTGAACTAGCGGGCAATGAGCAGTTCTTC. Translating it yields CSASELAGNEQFF.

This clonotype was counted between two and nine times. The DNA of the CDR3 is TGTGCCAGCAGCTTACAGGGAAGTGGTGGAAACACCATATATTTT. Translated, it gives CASSLQGSGGNTIYF. J is TRBJ1-3 and V is TRBV7-3; TRBD1 might be the D (5 bases). The CDR3 consists of 15 residues. V was shortened by 2 bases and J by 3 bases, with 11 bases between the two germline ends. CDR1 is SGHTA and CDR2 is FQGTGA in the germline V gene.

The chain is built from TRBV20-1 and TRBJ2-7; D may be TRBD2 (6 bases). The V end was cut by 6 bases, the J end by 0 bases, with 15 bases between. CDR3 length equals 14 residues. Germline assignment: CDR1 DFQATT and CDR2 SNEGSKA (reference sequence). This CDR3 is CSAMGGRVSYEQYF. CDR3 nucleotides: TGCAGTGCCATGGGGGGAAGGGTCTCCTACGAGCAGTACTTC.

In its sample, this clonotype was seen once. The CDR3 protein is CSARDMEGRTSDSYEQYF. In nucleotides, the CDR3 is TGCAGTGCTAGAGATATGGAGGGAAGGACTAGCGACTCCTACGAGCAGTACTTC. The rearrangement joins TRBV20-1 to TRBJ2-7; TRBD2 agrees at 9 bases. V was clipped by 0 bases and J by 0 bases; unmatched bases: 12. This CDR3 has 18 residues. Germline lookup yields CDR1 DFQATT and CDR2 SNEGSKA (reference sequence).

The V gene is TRBV6-5, the J gene TRBJ2-7; TRBD2 matches at 10 bases. The CDR3 is made up of 12 amino acids. The trim removed 5 bases at V and 12 bases at J, leaving 7 bases unmatched. Germline CDR1 is MNHEY and CDR2 is SVGAGI. CDR3 DNA sequence: TGTGCCAGCAGTCTAGCGGGAGTCCAAGCGTACTTC. The encoded protein is CASSLAGVQAYF.

This clonotype was observed a few times. The chain has TRBV5-4 and TRBJ1-1; D remains ambiguous. Germline V gene lookup returns CDR1 SGHNT and CDR2 YYREEE (reference sequence). V shed 1 base and J shed 3 bases, with 7 bases lying between them. This CDR3 has 13 amino acids. This CDR3 is CASSLMGYTEAFF. CDR3 nucleotides: TGTGCCAGCAGCTTGATGGGATACACTGAAGCTTTCTTT. The variable domain in full, with the rest retrieved from reference TRBV5-4 and TRBJ1-1, is ETGVTQSPTHLIKTRGQQVTLRCSSQSGHNTVSWYQQALGQGPQFIFQYYREEENGRGNFPPRFSGLQFPNYSSELNVNALELDDSALYLCASSLMGYTEAFFGQGTRLTVV.

The chain links TRBV20-1 to TRBJ2-1; 11 positions agree with TRBD2. Trimming took 3 bases from V and 3 from J; bases not matched to a gene: 4. The CDR3 spans 15 residues. Germline V gene data show CDR1 as DFQATT and CDR2 as SNEGSKA (reference sequence). The CDR3, as DNA: TGCAGTGCTAGCGGGACTAGCGGTTACTACAATGAGCAGTTCTTC. Amino acid sequence: CSASGTSGYYNEQFF.

This clonotype was detected many times. The V call is TRBV27, the J call TRBJ2-1; TRBD2 matches at 7 bases. This CDR3 comprises 14 residues. V gave up 6 bases and J gave up 11 bases; unmatched junction bases: 13. The V gene's germline CDR1 is MNHEY and CDR2 SMNVEV (reference sequence). CDR3 amino acids: CASSFPTTSAQQFF. The DNA of the CDR3 is TGTGCCAGCAGCTTCCCTACAACTAGCGCGCAGCAGTTCTTC.

The chain joins TRBV20-1 to TRBJ1-1, with D unresolved. Germline loops: CDR1 DFQATT, CDR2 SNEGSKA (reference sequence). The CDR3 sequence is 12 residues long. This CDR3 reads CRAERAYTEAFF. DNA for the CDR3: TGCAGGGCGGAAAGGGCGTACACTGAAGCTTTCTTT.

Notes on this clonotype: At one end, the junction sequence differs from germline, possibly due to a read error. The genes are TRBV7-6 and TRBJ1-4, with D uncertain. The CDR3 is 14 amino acids. Germline V gene sequence: CDR1 SGHVS, CDR2 FNYEAQ. The CDR3 sequence: CASSLGTGPDKLSF. CDR3 DNA: TGTGCCAGCAGCTTGGGAACTGGGCCTGATAAACTGTCTTTT.

The genes are TRBV7-9 and TRBJ2-1; D is unresolved. Trimming left V 1 base short and J 7 bases short, with 11 bases between. Germline V gives CDR1 SEHNR, CDR2 FQNEAQ (reference sequence). CDR3 size: 14 residues. CDR3 coding DNA: TGTGCCAGCAGCTTAGGGCAGGCAACTAATGAGCAGTTCTTC. This codes for CASSLGQATNEQFF.

Concerning this clonotype itself: Just one base apart from a much larger clone, this may be a read error. The chain carries TRBV24-1 and TRBJ1-5; D unresolved. Trimming took off 11 bases at V and 7 bases at J, with 17 bases between the two ends. Germline CDR1 reads KGHDR; CDR2 reads SFDVKD. The CDR3 runs to 13 residues. The CDR3: CASSSDLGQPQHF. In DNA, the CDR3 is TGTGCCAGCTCATCTGACTTGGGCCAGCCCCAGCATTTT.

The rearrangement joins TRBV12-3 or TRBV12-4 to TRBJ2-3; D ambiguous. The CDR3 has 13 amino acids. The germline V and J ends were trimmed by 3 bases and 2 bases, with 6 bases remaining between them. Written as DNA, the CDR3 is TGTGCCAGCAGTTTTGGTTACACAGATACGCAGTATTTT. This codes for CASSFGYTDTQYF.

Judged by abundance, this clonotype is medium-sized (0.01 to 0.1%). The CDR3, as DNA: TGTGCCACCAGCAGAGGGACTAGCACCGGGGAGCTGTTTTTT. Encoded protein: CATSRGTSTGELFF. The chain combines TRBV15 with TRBJ2-2; 7 bases fit TRBD2. Per the germline V gene, CDR1 is LNHNV and CDR2 is YYDKDF (reference sequence). The junction had 0 bases not matched to a gene; V was cut back by 1 base and J by 4 bases. This CDR3 has 14 residues.

Many counts were recorded for this clonotype. V usage is TRBV15 and J usage is TRBJ1-6, with D possibly being TRBD1 (6 bases). Germline V CDR1 and CDR2: LNHNV, YYDKDF (reference sequence). CDR3 size: 17 residues. V lost 0 bases and J lost 10, with 19 bases in between. This chain's CDR3 is CATSRDLGRGVGSPLHF. Here the CDR3 DNA reads TGTGCCACCAGCAGAGATCTGGGGAGGGGGGTAGGATCACCCCTCCACTTT.

By share, this clonotype ranks as medium-sized. The chain carries TRBV2 and TRBJ1-5, with D perhaps matching TRBD1 (6 bases). The germline gives CDR1 SNHLY, CDR2 FYNNEI. The CDR3 contains 13 residues. V was cut by 5 bases and J by 6 bases, with 11 bases left in between. CDR3 sequence (DNA): TGTGCCAGCAGTCTCAGGGGACCTCAGCCCCAGCATTTT. Translated: CASSLRGPQPQHF.